Detailed here is one TCR beta chain. The antigen it binds to is not known. No quality values exist for individual bases; no much larger clone is one base distant. Library method: the immunoSEQ multiplex PCR assay. For the multiplex PCR, a mixture combining 60 forward primers for TCR Vbeta segments and 13 reverse primers for TCR Jbeta segments was used. A multiplex PCR assay on genomic DNA amplified the CDR3 region of rearranged TCR beta genes. Amplified TCR beta libraries were sequenced as 87-base-pair reads on the Illumina HiSeq System. In the paper's pipeline: Across the 670 or so repertoires, a later analysis counted about 81 million unique TCR beta chains, roughly 11 million of which were shared by at least two donors. Raw reads were error-corrected and collapsed into unique sequences by a nearest-neighbor algorithm in which closely related sequences were merged to remove PCR and sequencing errors. V, D and J gene segments were assigned by aligning CDR3 sequences to IMGT reference sequences. For a sequence to be retained, at least a six-nucleotide match to both a V gene segment and a J gene segment was required. Rearrangements were classified as productive when the CDR3 lacked stop codons and remained in frame with V and J, and all other rearrangements were classified as non-productive. CDR3 was defined according to IMGT convention as the region running from the second conserved V-encoded cysteine to the conserved J-encoded phenylalanine. The earlier analysis of 500 to 750 of the donors excluded any sequence lacking an unambiguous match to a single V gene segment. An earlier analysis of a few hundred of the donors called V segments functional above 56.7% productive rearrangements and segregating when the between-donor standard deviation exceeded 5%. A statistical classification framework was built to diagnose cytomegalovirus status from the catalog of TCR beta chain sequences. V and J gene assignment, in a later analysis, came from comparing TCR nucleotide sequences with IMGT/GENE-DB human TR gene sequences. In a later analysis, CDR3 sequences and most-parsimonious VDJ recombination scenarios were assigned using the TCRdist pipeline. A later analysis defined each TCR beta chain by its CDR3 amino acid sequence plus V-gene family, and excluded reads lacking a unique V-gene family. To address suspected cross-contamination and a sequencing artifact, a later analysis removed roughly 580 highly shared, low-generation-probability nucleotide sequences. A later analysis calculated a clonal expansion index for each public chain from normalized within-repertoire ranks of inferred template counts. In a later analysis, generation probabilities were computed using a VDJ recombination model fitted to out-of-frame rearrangements, and the results were checked against IGoR. Hypergeometric tests were used in a later analysis to score TCR-TCR, TCR-HLA and TCR-CMV co-occurrence, with a repertoire-size bias correction applied to the TCR pairs. In a later analysis, false discovery rates were estimated by permuting HLA or CMV assignments 20 times. A later analysis grouped co-occurring TCRs with DBSCAN, adding TCRdist sequence similarity when clustering within HLA-allele-positive subsets. Repertoires with fewer than 30,000 or more than 120,000 public chains, plus five repertoires with anomalous nucleotide sharing, were excluded from co-occurrence clustering. The clones in this table, taken by TCRdb from immuneACCESS, are in-frame only. Not every clone is retained; where verified, under half of the shortfall comes from an unresolved V gene, and the cause of the rest is unknown. The DNA gave D and trimming, while V, J and clone size come from that table. Within this sample are some 200,000 clones, with approximately 85% of them counted one time only. Together, the top ten hold 6.5% of the sample.

The sample comes from a study of cytomegalovirus exposure and HLA in healthy donors (dated by TCRdb to the late 2010s). Concerning the study at large: An earlier analysis of approximately 640 of the donors reported approximately 270 Gb of sequence data and some 120 million unique TCR beta sequences from about 200 million T cells. The number of donors typed differed by locus, with about 629-640 for A, B, C, DRB1 and DQB1, around 520 for DQA1, over 600 for DPA1, and approximately 470 for DPB1. Donor age, sex, ethnicity and CMV serostatus were compiled together with the repertoire data. Every discovery cohort repertoire had been produced on one sequencing platform. Across some 400 genotyped donors of the cohort, an average of roughly 230,000 unique TCR beta nucleotide sequences per donor were sequenced, and roughly a sixth of those sequences were non-productive. The aim of the study was to test whether cataloging public T cell receptors could identify signatures of past pathogen exposure. A later genetic analysis took genome-wide SNP genotypes for about three fifths of the 666 donors and used that subset as a discovery cohort. An earlier analysis of around 580 of the donors used high-throughput TCR beta sequencing to judge whether each TCR beta V gene segment behaved as functional or pseudogenic. Rather than using new phenotypic data, the later analysis identified candidate immune exposures from TCR beta sequences and from how often those sequences occurred across donors. Five DR-DQ haplotypes were handled as single units for association and clustering, since linkage in the cohort was strong. The T cell repertoires of under 700 subjects were profiled by immunosequencing and related to cytomegalovirus serostatus. The study combined high-throughput TCR immunosequencing, statistical association of individual TCRs with disease status, and machine learning to predict cytomegalovirus infection status. Among the roughly 430 genotyped donors, around 79% belonged to the genetic ancestry cluster associated with self-reported Caucasian donors. Besides the first cohort of more than 650 subjects, a separate validation cohort made up of 120 different subjects was used. Both class I and class II loci were covered by HLA typing, at four-digit resolution. To study patterns of TCR occurrence, a later analysis re-analyzed previously published TCR beta repertoires from 650 to 750 donors and added high-resolution HLA genotyping. About 310 gigabases of sequencing data and tens of millions of unique TCR sequences were included in an early release covering 550 to 650 HLA-typed donors. What the authors observed across the whole study: A further reported finding was that TCR beta sequences accurately predicted the HLA-A and HLA-B alleles for most subjects in the first cohort. In an earlier analysis of approximately 590 of the donors, most TCR beta V segments appeared in productive rearrangements about 90% or about 30% of the time, broadly matching IMGT annotations. A later analysis associated 16,951 TCR beta sequences with specific HLA alleles at a false discovery rate of 0.05. A few of the identified cytomegalovirus-associated TCR beta chains were confirmed in vitro to be specific for cytomegalovirus antigens. The presence/absence analyses assumed that sequencing depth was roughly uniform across donors, and that assumption may not be true. Immune exposure information for the cohort was limited to CMV serostatus. In the study, some 160 TCR beta chains were listed as associated with cytomegalovirus. The authors suggested that the approach could potentially be extended to other disease states and immunological phenotypes. In a later genetic analysis, a missense DCLRE1C variant was associated with V-gene and J-gene trimming of TCR beta chains, and the association was replicated in an independent cohort. In a later genetic analysis, fewer N-insertions in productive TCRs were reported among donors in an Asian-associated ancestry cluster than the roughly 700-donor mean. Several of the top co-occurrence clusters appeared to be linked to parvovirus B19, influenza, CMV and Epstein-Barr virus, according to a later analysis. In a later analysis, the rate of TCR association differed among HLA loci, with DRB1 alleles having the most associated TCRs and HLA-C alleles having the fewest. A cluster of highly shared sequence variants was judged likely to be a technical artifact of the sequencing pipeline. Some IMGT-functional V segments, including TRBV6-2 and TRBV6-3, could not be told apart with the 87-base-pair reads, so those segments were excluded. Across donors, most TCR sequences were observed very rarely, whereas some public TCRs were present in many individuals. The classifier was reported to diagnose cytomegalovirus status with high specificity and sensitivity in both the original and validation cohorts. Assigning TCR associations to individual alleles was difficult when HLA alleles, especially DR and DQ, strongly co-occurred. In a later analysis, HLA-associated TCR beta chains showed more clonal expansion and lower generation probabilities than non-associated chains that were equally common. The cohort was sequenced for TCR beta chains only, and without alpha or paired-chain data the features that could be detected were limited. Linkage disequilibrium might explain the correlated functional status among segregating V segments, but an unknown experimental factor could not be excluded. Because HLA typing was missing for some donors at each locus, association tests included only the typed subset. In a later analysis, most CMV-associated TCR beta chains were found to appear HLA-restricted, with HLA associations seemingly driven largely by CMV exposure. Over 15 rarely observed V segments, including chromosome 9 orphons, were excluded from the earlier analysis of some 590 of the donors because counts were too low.

The cohort comprised 666 healthy bone marrow donors. At the time of sampling, all cohort members were nominally healthy, though unrecorded immune exposures were likely present. The donor was CMV seropositive and belonged to the group of 250 to 300 seropositive cohort members. A peripheral blood sample was collected from each donor, and TCR beta sequencing was performed on peripheral blood mononuclear cells. Genomic DNA was extracted from the blood cell samples with the Qiagen DNeasy Blood Extraction Kit. CDR1 is given as SGHTA and CDR2 as FQGTGA, both from the germline V gene. Including the terminal cysteine and phenylalanine, the CDR3 comprises 15 residues. Solely the CDR3 DNA is kept, with 45 bases framed from the first base. Compared with germline, V lacks 6 bases and J lacks 6 bases; bases without a gene match: 9.

The sequenced sample consisted of PBMCs. The V and J segments used are TRBV7-3 and TRBJ1-5; 9 central bases correspond to TRBD1. The receptor comes from a woman aged 45-60 years in good health and CMV-seropositive. The CDR3 protein: CASRHLQGAGQPQHF. DNA sequence: TGTGCCAGCAGACATTTACAGGGGGCTGGTCAGCCCCAGCATTTT.